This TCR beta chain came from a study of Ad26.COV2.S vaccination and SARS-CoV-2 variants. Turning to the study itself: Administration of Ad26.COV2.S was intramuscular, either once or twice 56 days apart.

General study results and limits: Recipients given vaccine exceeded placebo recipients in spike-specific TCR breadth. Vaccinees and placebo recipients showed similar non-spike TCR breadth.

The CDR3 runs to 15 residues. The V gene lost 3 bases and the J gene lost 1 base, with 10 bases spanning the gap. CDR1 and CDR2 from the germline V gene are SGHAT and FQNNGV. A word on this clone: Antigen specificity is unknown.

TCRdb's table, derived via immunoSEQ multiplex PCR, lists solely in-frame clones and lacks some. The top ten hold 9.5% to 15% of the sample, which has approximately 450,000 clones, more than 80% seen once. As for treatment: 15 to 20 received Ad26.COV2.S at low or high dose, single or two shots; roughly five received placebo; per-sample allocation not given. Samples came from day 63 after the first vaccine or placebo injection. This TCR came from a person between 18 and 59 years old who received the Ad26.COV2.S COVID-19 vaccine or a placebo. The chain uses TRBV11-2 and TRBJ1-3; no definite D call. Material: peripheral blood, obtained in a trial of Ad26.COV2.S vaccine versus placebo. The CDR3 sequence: CASSFQVGSGNTIYF. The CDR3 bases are TGTGCCAGCAGCTTTCAGGTCGGATCTGGAAACACCATATATTTT.